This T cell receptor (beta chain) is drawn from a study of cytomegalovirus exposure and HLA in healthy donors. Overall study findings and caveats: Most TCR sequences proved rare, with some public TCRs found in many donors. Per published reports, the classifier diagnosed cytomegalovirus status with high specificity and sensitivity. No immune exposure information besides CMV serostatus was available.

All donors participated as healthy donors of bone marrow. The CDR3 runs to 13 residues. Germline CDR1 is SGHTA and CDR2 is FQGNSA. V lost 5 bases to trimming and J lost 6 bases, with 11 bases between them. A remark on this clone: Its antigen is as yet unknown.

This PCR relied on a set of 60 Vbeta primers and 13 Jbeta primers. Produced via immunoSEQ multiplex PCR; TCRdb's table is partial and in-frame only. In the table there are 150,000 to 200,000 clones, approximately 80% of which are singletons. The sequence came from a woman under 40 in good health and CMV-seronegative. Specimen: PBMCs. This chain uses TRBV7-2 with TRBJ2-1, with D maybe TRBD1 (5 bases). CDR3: CASSLPQVNEQFF. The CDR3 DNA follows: TGTGCCAGCAGCCTACCACAGGTCAATGAGCAGTTCTTC.